This section outlines one TCR beta chain sequence together with its context. There is no known antigen for this receptor. No base qualities exist here, and no much larger clone lies one base off it. The data originate from a study of memory CD4+ T cells and cytomegalovirus serostatus (dated by TCRdb to the late 2010s). At the level of the whole study: A total of roughly 35 healthy Belgian adults, of whom 9 were CMV seropositive and approximately 24 were CMV seronegative, were included in the cohort. The study sequenced CD4+ memory TCRbeta repertoires of a Belgian cohort with known cytomegalovirus serostatus to replicate a published TCR-based CMV serostatus classifier. What the study reported, not specific to this receptor: Among the 150 or so previously reported CMV-associated TCRbeta sequences, some 69 showed up in the CD4+ memory repertoires, with each one found in between one and five individuals. Results were interpreted as suggesting that the CMV-associated TCR signature is largely present in the CD4+ memory repertoire. For predicting CMV serostatus, the median bootstrapped AUC was 0.95 using the original framework and 0.9 to 0.92 using a US-trained random forest. On the Belgian cohort, the classifier built on the original framework reached a median bootstrapped AUC of approximately 0.94, with a 95% CI of 0.76-1.00. Only CD4+CD45RO+ memory cells were sequenced, in contrast to the original study, which included naive and memory CD4+ and CD8+ populations.

The Quick-DNA Microprep Kit was used to extract genomic DNA from the sorted cells. TCRbeta DNA was amplified with the immunoSEQ hsTCRbeta kit following the manufacturer's protocol. An Illumina MiSeq instrument was used to sequence the TCRbeta libraries. For the original study's pipeline: Following removal of out-of-frame sequences, about 2,200,000 distinct TCRbeta sequences were retained, with an average of around 70,000 per individual. Each individual was scored according to the count of 164 previously reported CMV-associated TCRbeta sequences and the total productive distinct TCRbeta count. A beta-binomial model was reimplemented in Python, and scikit-learn random forests with default parameters were trained on US cohort data. Classifier performance on the Belgian cohort was reported as the median AUC with percentile confidence intervals calculated over 10,000 bootstrap iterations. The source is immuneACCESS, and TCRdb retained only in-frame sequences with V and J called. Part of the clones is not carried over; for the studies checked, unresolved V genes explain less than half of this, and the remainder is unexplained. That table gives V, J and clone size, and the DNA gave D and trimming. Present in this sample are some 56,000 clones, about four fifths of which were seen just once. Around 0.38% of the sample belongs to the ten largest clones.

A FACSAria II was used to sort memory CD4+ T cells, defined as single viable CD3+CD4+CD8-CD45RO+ cells. To determine CMV serostatus, a Roche Elecsys assay was used that detects serum IgG against CMV pp150, pp28, p38 and p52. Following thawing, total CD4+ T cells were enriched through positive selection using CD4 magnetic microbeads. The samples came from a different study that was designed specifically to examine the CD4+ T cell memory repertoire. Following standard operating procedures, peripheral blood mononuclear cells were isolated and cryopreserved, while serum was kept at -80 degrees C. Staining used CD3-PerCP (BW264/56), CD4-APC (RPA-T4), CD45RO-PE (UCHT1) and CD8-Pacific Orange (3B5) antibodies, with Sytox blue excluding non-viable cells. V loses 0 bases, J loses 0 bases, and the germline ends lie 7 bases apart. From cysteine to phenylalanine, the CDR3 is 15 amino acids long. Of all the DNA, just the CDR3 is kept, 45 bases in frame from base 1. The germline V gene yields SGHRS for CDR1 and YFSETQ for CDR2.

Sequenced: memory CD4+ T cells from blood. The receptor was derived from an adult in good health and CMV-seronegative. The V gene is TRBV5-1 and the J gene is TRBJ2-1; a confident D gene designation cannot be given. The CDR3 here reads CASSLDSSSYNEQFF. The DNA sequence is as follows: TGCGCCAGCAGCTTGGATAGCAGCTCCTACAATGAGCAGTTCTTC.